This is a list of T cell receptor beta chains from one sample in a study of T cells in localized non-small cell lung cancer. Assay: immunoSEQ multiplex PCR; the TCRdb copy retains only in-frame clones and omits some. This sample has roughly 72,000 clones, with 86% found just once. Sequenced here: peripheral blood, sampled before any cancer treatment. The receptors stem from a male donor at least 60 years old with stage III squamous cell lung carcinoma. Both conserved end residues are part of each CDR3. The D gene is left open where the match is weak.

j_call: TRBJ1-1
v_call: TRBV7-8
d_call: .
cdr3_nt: TGTGCCAGCAGCCCTAGGGGGGAGGGCGCTGAAGCTTTCTTT
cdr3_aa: CASSPRGEGAEAFF

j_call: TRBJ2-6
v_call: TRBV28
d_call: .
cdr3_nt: TGTGCCAGCAGCTCTACAAGGACCGGGGCCAACGTCCTGACTTTC
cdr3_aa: CASSSTRTGANVLTF

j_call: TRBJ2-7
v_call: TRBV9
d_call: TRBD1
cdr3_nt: TGTGCCAGCAGCGTAGGTCAGGGGGCCCTTAGGGCCGAGCAGTACTTC
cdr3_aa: CASSVGQGALRAEQYF

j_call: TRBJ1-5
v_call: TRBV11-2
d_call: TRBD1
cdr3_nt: TGTGCCAGCAGCGCTGGGACAGGGAAGAATCAGCCCCAGCATTTT
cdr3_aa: CASSAGTGKNQPQHF

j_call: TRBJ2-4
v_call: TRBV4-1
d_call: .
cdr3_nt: TGCGCCAGCAGCAGTGGAGGGTCAGCCAAAAACATTCAGTACTTC
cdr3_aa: CASSSGGSAKNIQYF

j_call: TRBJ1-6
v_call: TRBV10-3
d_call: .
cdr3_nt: TGTGCCATTCGACCCCAGGATAATTCACCCCTCCACTTT
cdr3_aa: CAIRPQDNSPLHF

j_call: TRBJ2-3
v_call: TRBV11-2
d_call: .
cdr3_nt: TGTGCCAGCAGCGTGGGGGCTTACCCAGATACGCAGTATTTT
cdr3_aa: CASSVGAYPDTQYF

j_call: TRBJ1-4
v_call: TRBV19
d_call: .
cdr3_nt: TGTGCCAGTAGTATACCCGGGGGGACTAATGAAAAACTGTTTTTT
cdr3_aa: CASSIPGGTNEKLFF

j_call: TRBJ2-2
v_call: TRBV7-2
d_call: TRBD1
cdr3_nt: TGTGCCAGCAGCTTAGGACAGGGGGCCGTCACCGGGGAGCTGTTTTTT
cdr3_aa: CASSLGQGAVTGELFF

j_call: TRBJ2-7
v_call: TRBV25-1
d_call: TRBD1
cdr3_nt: TGTGCCAGCAGTGACCTCCGGGACAGGGAGGGCTCCTACGAGCAGTACTTC
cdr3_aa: CASSDLRDREGSYEQYF

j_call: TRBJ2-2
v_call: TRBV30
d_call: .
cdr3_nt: TGTGCCTGGAGGTGGTTGGGGACCGGGGAGCTGTTTTTT
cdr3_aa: CAWRWLGTGELFF